The entry below gives a single T cell receptor (beta chain) sequence along with its context. The antigen is unknown. The source of the sample is a study of cytomegalovirus exposure and HLA in healthy donors. Study background: Under 85% of 398 genotyped donors fell in the Caucasian-associated ancestry cluster.

With 60 Vbeta and 13 Jbeta primers, the PCR was carried out. The data were produced by immunoSEQ multiplex PCR, yet TCRdb's version contains in-frame clones alone and is incomplete. This sample's table has about 77,000 clones. General observations from the study: The study found most TCR sequences rare, yet found some public TCRs in many donors.

This sequence originates from a man in his fifties in good health and CMV-seropositive. The sample consisted of PBMCs.

The CDR3 here is CASSNLLEGGQFF. CDR3 bases: TGTGCCAGCAGTAACCTCCTAGAGGGCGGGCAGTTCTTC. This chain uses TRBV27 with TRBJ2-1, with D perhaps matching TRBD2 (5 bases). The CDR3 is 13 amino acids. Germline V gives CDR1 MNHEY, CDR2 SMNVEV (reference sequence). Deletions cut 5 bases from V and 12 bases from J, with 17 bases between.